This T cell receptor beta chain derives from a study of read filtering for tumor transcriptome and immune sequencing. Overall study: DNase treatment preceded whole-transcriptome library preparation.

Germline loops: CDR1 LNHNV, CDR2 YYDKDF (reference sequence). The V end was cut by 2 bases, the J end by 0 bases, with 3 bases between. The CDR3 has 13 amino acids. From approximately 400 ng of RNA, a library with molecular barcoded alpha/delta and beta/gamma adaptors was made. TCRdb re-called the reads through MiXCR, storing one row per CDR3 protein. The sample contains about 5,700 distinct CDR3 sequences, roughly 22% of which appear only once. By share, this clonotype ranks as medium-sized. Sequenced material: a population of CD138-negative cells sorted from bone marrow. The chain has TRBV15 and TRBJ2-3, with D unclear. This receptor was identified in a donor at least 40 years old with multiple myeloma. This chain's CDR3 is CATSRKSTDTQYF. Written as DNA, the CDR3 is TGTGCCACCAGCAGAAAAAGCACAGATACGCAGTATTTT.